Below, one T cell receptor beta chain is given with its context. The CDR3 runs 15 residues. Trimming took off 2 bases at V and 5 bases at J, with 13 bases between the two ends. Germline V gives CDR1 SNHLY, CDR2 FYNNEI. The entry originates in a study of shared clonotypes between healthy human individuals. Sequencing was performed with immunoSEQ multiplex PCR; in TCRdb, only in-frame clones are kept and a portion is missing. The sample holds roughly 1 million clones, about 75% seen once. The V call is TRBV2, the J call TRBJ2-1; tentative D call: TRBD2 (6 bases). This clonotype was obtained from a man aged 18-30 years in good health. Sequenced input: memory CD4+ T cells sorted from blood. Subset specified: CD45RA-negative fraction. CDR3: CASSEMAGYDNEQFF. CDR3 nucleotide sequence: TGTGCCAGCAGTGAAATGGCGGGATATGACAATGAGCAGTTCTTC.